The clone carrying this T cell receptor (beta chain) was seen a single time. Antigen unknown. The data belong to a study of cytomegalovirus exposure and HLA in healthy donors. Findings and caveats of the study: Presence/absence analyses supposed approximately even sequencing depth among donors. Specific recognition of CMV antigens was confirmed in vitro for a few chains (all CMV-associated). Earlier analysis looked at TCR beta V segments, and most were productive about 87% or about 30% of the time.

This PCR relied on a set of 60 Vbeta primers and 13 Jbeta primers. The protocol was immunoSEQ multiplex PCR, while the TCRdb copy is restricted to in-frame clones and leaves out a portion. Here the sample spans approximately 89,000 clones, about 76% being singletons. The sequenced material came from PBMCs. This clonotype originated in a young man in good health and CMV-seropositive.

The CDR3 DNA is TGTGCAAGTCGCTTAGCGCCTTTGACAGGGTGGTGGTCACCCCTCCACTTT. Protein product: CASRLAPLTGWWSPLHF. This chain connects TRBV12-2 to TRBJ1-6; the D call in the table, TRBD1, was not verified against the DNA. TRBV12-2 is assigned pseudogene status. This CDR3 region has 17 residues.